A single sample gave rise to the 16 T cell receptor beta chains below, sequenced in a study of blood T cell repertoires in COVID-19. Sequencing was performed with immunoSEQ multiplex PCR; in TCRdb, only in-frame clones are kept and a portion is missing. The sample consists of 130,000 to 150,000 clones, about 76% of them appearing once. The sequencing sample was made of peripheral blood. The receptors were gathered from a human donor in a cohort sampled during active COVID-19.

The chain couples TRBV9 to TRBJ2-3; 11 nucleotides match TRBD2. V dropped 7 bases and J dropped 2; count of bases not matched to a gene: 12. Germline V gene data show CDR1 as SGDLS and CDR2 as YYNGEE. This CDR3 spans 17 amino acids. CDR3 sequence (DNA): TGTGCCAGCGGAAGACTAGCGGGGACCATAGACACAGATACGCAGTATTTT. Amino acid sequence: CASGRLAGTIDTDTQYF.

The V and J genes are TRBV21-1 and TRBJ2-3; the table's D call TRBD2 went unverified against the DNA. TRBV21-1 is an annotated pseudogene. The CDR3 sequence is 20 residues long. The CDR3 is CASSAHRDRGLAGATDTQYF. As DNA, the CDR3 is TGTGCCAGCAGCGCCCATCGGGACAGGGGGCTAGCGGGAGCCACAGATACGCAGTATTTT.

V and J are TRBV4-1 and TRBJ2-1, with 10 bases lining up with TRBD1. The CDR3 loop spans 18 amino acids. The junction had 17 bases not matched to a gene; V was cut back by 0 bases and J by 12 bases. The germline gives CDR1 MGHRA, CDR2 YSYEKL. CDR3 region: CASSQDRRPGQGPGWQFF. The CDR3 DNA reads as TGCGCCAGCAGCCAAGATCGTAGACCGGGACAGGGGCCCGGGTGGCAGTTCTTC.

The V gene is TRBV5-1, the J gene TRBJ2-2; 8 bases agree with TRBD2. CDR1 is SGHRS, CDR2 YFSETQ, per germline. The length of the CDR3 is 14 residues. The CDR3 spells CVTRGGWNTGELFF. The CDR3 DNA is TGCGTTACCCGGGGGGGATGGAACACCGGGGAGCTGTTTTTT. Complete variable domain (other parts from reference TRBV5-1 and TRBJ2-2): KAGVTQTPRYLIKTRGQQVTLSCSPISGHRSVSWYQQTPGQGLQFLFEYFSETQRNKGNFPGRFSGRQFSNSRSEMNVSTLELGDSALYLCVTRGGWNTGELFFGEGSRLTVL.

The chain is built from TRBV27 and TRBJ2-5, with TRBD1 matching 7 bases. The germline V gene has CDR1 MNHEY and CDR2 SMNVEV (reference sequence). V lost 3 bases and J lost 3; bases outside the gene matches: 7. This CDR3 has 15 residues. The CDR3 nucleotides are TGTGCCAGCAGTTTTGCCGGGACAGAAAAAGAGACCCAGTACTTC. Amino acids: CASSFAGTEKETQYF.

The chain joins TRBV7-9 to TRBJ2-2; 12 bases are shared with TRBD1. Germline loops: CDR1 SEHNR, CDR2 FQNEAQ (reference sequence). The junction had 7 bases not matched to a gene; V was cut back by 3 bases and J by 2 bases. There are 18 residues in the CDR3. CDR3 coding DNA: TGTGCCAGCAGCTTGCCGGGACAGGGGGCGCTTAACACCGGGGAGCTGTTTTTT. This translates into CASSLPGQGALNTGELFF.

This clone was detected a few times. The gene calls are TRBV25-1 and TRBJ2-3; perhaps TRBD2 as D (5 bases). Trimming pared 6 bases from V and 8 bases from J, leaving 24 bases between. Germline CDR1 reads MGHDK; CDR2 reads SYGVNS. The CDR3 is 16 amino acids. The CDR3 loop is CASSLPGLSAGGTQYF. CDR3 in DNA: TGTGCCAGCAGCCTCCCGGGGTTGTCTGCCGGCGGTACGCAGTATTTT.

This chain uses TRBV11-3 with TRBJ2-2; possibly TRBD1 for D (5 bases). Per the germline V gene, CDR1 is SGHNT and CDR2 is YENEEA. This CDR3 has 15 amino acids. V lost 1 base and J 3 bases, leaving 9 bases between the germline ends. Here the CDR3 reads CASSLGRVDTGELFF. The CDR3 coding sequence is TGTGCCAGCAGCTTAGGCAGGGTGGACACCGGGGAGCTGTTTTTT.

The rearrangement uses TRBV9 and TRBJ2-7; D ambiguous. Trimming stripped 0 bases from V and 3 bases from J, with 7 bases between. The CDR3 consists of 13 residues. CDR1 and CDR2 from the germline V gene are SGDLS and YYNGEE. CDR3 loop: CASSVDSYYEQYF. In DNA, the CDR3 is TGTGCCAGCAGCGTAGACTCCTACTACGAGCAGTACTTC.

The chain has TRBV20-1 and TRBJ2-7; D ambiguous. CDR3 length: 12 residues. CDR1 and CDR2 (germline): DFQATT, SNEGSKA (reference sequence). Deletions cut 3 bases from V and 7 bases from J, with 13 bases between. The DNA of the CDR3 is TGCAGTGCTAGTCCCTCTTTGCGGGAGCAGTACTTC. Translating it yields CSASPSLREQYF.

The chain combines TRBV9 with TRBJ1-5, with TRBD1 as a possible D gene (5 bases). This CDR3 is built from 14 residues. V was cut by 4 bases and J by 2 bases, with 10 bases left in between. From germline, CDR1 is SGDLS and CDR2 YYNGEE. The CDR3 region is CASSKGGGNQPQHF. CDR3 in DNA: TGTGCCAGCAGCAAAGGAGGGGGCAATCAGCCCCAGCATTTT.

The genes are TRBV3-1 (or the pseudogene TRBV3-2) and TRBJ2-7; perhaps TRBD1 as D (6 bases). Germline loops: CDR1 LGHDT, CDR2 YNNKEL (reference sequence). V lost 0 bases, J lost 1 base, and 10 bases lay in between. The CDR3 runs to 15 residues. The CDR3 region has the DNA TGTGCCAGCAGCCAAGATAACAGGGTTTCCTACGAGCAGTACTTC. Its protein is CASSQDNRVSYEQYF.

The CDR3 loop is CASSSWTGGGLQETQYF. The CDR3, as DNA: TGTGCCAGCAGCTCCTGGACAGGGGGCGGGCTACAAGAGACCCAGTACTTC. The chain combines TRBV7-2 with TRBJ2-5, with 11 bases that match TRBD1. Germline CDR1 SGHTA, CDR2 FQGNSA. Unmatched junction bases numbered 9, after V lost 4 bases and J lost 2 bases. There are 17 residues in the CDR3.

The gene calls are TRBV29-1 and TRBJ2-3, with 11 bases aligning to TRBD1. The CDR3 length is 16 residues. Germline lookup yields CDR1 SQVTM and CDR2 ANQGSEA. V trimming: 3 bases; J trimming: 5 bases; junction bases outside the gene matches: 10. The DNA for the CDR3 is TGCAGCGTTGATGGACAGGGGGCATTTGGTGAAGATACGCAGTATTTT. It specifies CSVDGQGAFGEDTQYF.

The gene calls are TRBV19 and TRBJ1-6; TRBD1 might be the D (6 bases). The germline V gene has CDR1 LNHDA and CDR2 SQIVND (reference sequence). Trimming took off 7 bases at V and 11 bases at J, with 21 bases between the two ends. The CDR3 spans 15 residues. The CDR3 DNA reads as TGTGCCAGTAAGAATGGGGGCCGGGATTTGGCACCCCTCCACTTT. Its translation is CASKNGGRDLAPLHF.

The rearrangement joins TRBV7-2 to TRBJ1-6, with 8 bases lining up with TRBD1. The CDR3 length is 15 residues. The germline CDR1 and CDR2 sequences are SGHTA and FQGNSA. J lost 9 bases, V lost 5 bases, and 9 bases had no gene match. The CDR3 loop is CASSPHGQGSSPLHF. The CDR3 DNA follows: TGTGCCAGCAGCCCCCACGGACAGGGTAGTTCACCCCTCCACTTT.